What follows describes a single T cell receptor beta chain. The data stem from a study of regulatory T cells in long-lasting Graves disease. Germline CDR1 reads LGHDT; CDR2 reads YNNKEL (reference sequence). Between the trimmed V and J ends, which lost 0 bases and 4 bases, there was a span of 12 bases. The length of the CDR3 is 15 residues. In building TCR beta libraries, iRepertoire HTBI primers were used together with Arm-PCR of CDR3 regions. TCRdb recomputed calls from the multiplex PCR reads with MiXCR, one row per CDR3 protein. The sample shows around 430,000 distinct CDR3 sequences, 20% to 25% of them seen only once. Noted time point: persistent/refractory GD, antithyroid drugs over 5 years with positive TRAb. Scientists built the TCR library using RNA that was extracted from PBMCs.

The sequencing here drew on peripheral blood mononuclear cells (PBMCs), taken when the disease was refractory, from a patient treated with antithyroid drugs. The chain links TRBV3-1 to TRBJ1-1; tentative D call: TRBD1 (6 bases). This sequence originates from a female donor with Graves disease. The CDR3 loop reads CASSQDHTGITEAFF. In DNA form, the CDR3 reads TGTGCCAGCAGCCAAGATCATACAGGGATCACTGAAGCTTTCTTT.